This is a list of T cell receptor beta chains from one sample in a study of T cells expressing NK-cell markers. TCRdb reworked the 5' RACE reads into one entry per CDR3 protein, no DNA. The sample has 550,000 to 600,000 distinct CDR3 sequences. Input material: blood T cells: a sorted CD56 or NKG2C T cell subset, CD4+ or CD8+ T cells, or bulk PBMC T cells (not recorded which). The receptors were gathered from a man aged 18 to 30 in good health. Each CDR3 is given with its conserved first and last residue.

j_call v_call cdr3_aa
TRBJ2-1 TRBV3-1 CASSPKPGTGIDEQFF
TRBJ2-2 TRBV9 CASSVDHRTGRTGELFF
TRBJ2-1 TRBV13 CASSPGTSGSLIEQFF
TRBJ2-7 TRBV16 CASNNRQGNEQYF
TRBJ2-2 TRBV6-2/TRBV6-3 CASSSYRDRGQGGELFF
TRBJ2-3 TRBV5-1 CASSLGDRRTDTQYF
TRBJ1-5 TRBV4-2 CASSQALDGINQPQHF
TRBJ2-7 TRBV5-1 CASSSSFRDPTYEQYF
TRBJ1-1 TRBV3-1 CASSQGPKHKAFF
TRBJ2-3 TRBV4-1 CASSQVQASGSADTQYF
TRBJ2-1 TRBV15 CATSREKGLAGAEQFF
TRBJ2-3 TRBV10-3 CAITLFGLVSTDTQYF
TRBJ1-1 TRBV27 CASSLKGAVRGKVGTEAFF
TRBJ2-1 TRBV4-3 CASSQDDSGRSYNEQFF
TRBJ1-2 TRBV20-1 CSARSRGLGRGGYTF
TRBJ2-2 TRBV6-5 CASSYITGNTGELFF
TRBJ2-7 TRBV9 CASSARREGGYEQYF
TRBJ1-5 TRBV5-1 CASSPDSYSNQPQHF
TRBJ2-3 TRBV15 CAIRTSGSDTQYF
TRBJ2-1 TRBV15 CATSRDRQGKGNEQFF
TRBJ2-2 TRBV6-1 CASMGGGRLTGELFF
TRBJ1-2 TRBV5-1 CASSWEDRANYGYTF